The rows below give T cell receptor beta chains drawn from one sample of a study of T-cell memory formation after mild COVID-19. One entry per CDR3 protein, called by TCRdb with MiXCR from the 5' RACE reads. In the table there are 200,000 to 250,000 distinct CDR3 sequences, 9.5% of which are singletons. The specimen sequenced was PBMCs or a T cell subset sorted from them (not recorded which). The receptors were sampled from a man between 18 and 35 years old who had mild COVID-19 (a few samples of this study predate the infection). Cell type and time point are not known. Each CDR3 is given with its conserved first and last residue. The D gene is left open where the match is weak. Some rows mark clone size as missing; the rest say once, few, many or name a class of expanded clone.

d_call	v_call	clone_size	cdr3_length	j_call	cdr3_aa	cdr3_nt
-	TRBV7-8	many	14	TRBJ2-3	CASSLFHPGGPPYF	TGTGCCAGCAGCTTATTCCACCCCGGGGGGCCGCCGTATTTT
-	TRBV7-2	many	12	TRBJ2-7	CASSLVTYEQYF	TGTGCCAGCAGCTTGGTCACCTACGAGCAGTACTTC
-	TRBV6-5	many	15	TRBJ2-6	CATCRHFSGANVLTF	TGTGCCACTTGCAGACACTTCTCTGGGGCCAACGTCCTGACTTTC
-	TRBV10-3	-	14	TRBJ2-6	CAISLMAGANVLTF	TGTGCCATAAGCTTGATGGCCGGGGCCAACGTCCTGACTTTC
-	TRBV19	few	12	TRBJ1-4	CASSIRGEKLFF	TGTGCCAGTAGTATTCGGGGTGAAAAACTGTTTTTT
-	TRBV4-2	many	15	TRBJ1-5	CASSVETWGWQPQHF	TGTGCCAGCAGCGTTGAGACTTGGGGTTGGCAGCCCCAGCATTTT
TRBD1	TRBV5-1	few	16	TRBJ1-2	CASSLLQARGQGGYTF	TGCGCCAGCAGCTTACTCCAAGCCAGGGGGCAAGGTGGCTACACCTTC
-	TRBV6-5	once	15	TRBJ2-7	CASSKTGTLPYEQYF	TGTGCCAGCAGTAAAACCGGGACACTTCCCTACGAGCAGTACTTC
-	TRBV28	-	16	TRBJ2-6	CASSSDLLSGANVLTF	TGTGCCAGCAGTTCAGACCTACTCTCTGGGGCCAACGTCCTGACTTTC
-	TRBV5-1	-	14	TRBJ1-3	CASSLAGQGNTIYF	TGCGCCAGCAGCTTGGCCGGGCAAGGGAACACCATATATTTT
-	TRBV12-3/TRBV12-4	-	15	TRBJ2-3	CASSNRDIRADTQYF	TGTGCCAGCAGCAACCGGGACATAAGAGCAGATACGCAGTATTTT
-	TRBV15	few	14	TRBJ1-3	CATSRGHSGNTIYF	TGTGCCACGTCGCGGGGCCACTCTGGAAACACCATATATTTT
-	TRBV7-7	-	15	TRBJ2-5	CASSRNYQGRETQYF	TGTGCTAGCAGCCGCAACTATCAGGGGCGGGAGACCCAGTACTTC
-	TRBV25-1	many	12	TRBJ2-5	CASKGVWETQYF	TGTGCCAGCAAAGGGGTATGGGAGACCCAGTACTTC
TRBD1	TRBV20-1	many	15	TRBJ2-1	CSARAGTGYAVEQFF	TGCAGTGCGCGCGCCGGGACAGGGTATGCCGTTGAGCAGTTCTTC
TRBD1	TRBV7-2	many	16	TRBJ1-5	CASSFGGTGFNQPQHF	TGTGCCAGCAGCTTCGGCGGGACAGGATTCAATCAGCCCCAGCATTTT
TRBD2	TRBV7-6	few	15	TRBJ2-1	CASSPTSGGAREQFF	TGTGCCAGCAGCCCAACTAGCGGGGGGGCCCGTGAGCAGTTCTTC
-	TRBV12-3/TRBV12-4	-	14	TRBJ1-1	CASSLGSAIVGAFF	TGTGCCAGCAGCCTCGGGAGCGCAATTGTAGGAGCTTTCTTT
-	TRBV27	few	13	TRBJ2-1	CASSLIGRNEQFF	TGTGCCAGCAGTTTAATCGGCCGGAATGAGCAGTTCTTC
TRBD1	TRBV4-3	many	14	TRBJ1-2	CASSQMDREYGYTF	TGCGCCAGCAGCCAGATGGACAGGGAGTATGGCTACACCTTC
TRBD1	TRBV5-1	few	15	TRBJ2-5	CASSYSWTGEETQYF	TGCGCCAGCAGCTACTCCTGGACAGGGGAAGAGACCCAGTACTTC
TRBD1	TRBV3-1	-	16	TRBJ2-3	CASSLRQGKGTDTQYF	TGTGCCAGCAGCCTCCGACAGGGAAAGGGCACAGATACGCAGTATTTT
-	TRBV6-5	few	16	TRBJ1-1	CASSYGTAGALTEAFF	TGTGCCAGCAGTTACGGGACCGCCGGAGCTCTGACTGAAGCTTTCTTT
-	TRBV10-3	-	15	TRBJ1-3	CAISVVAGAGNTIYF	TGTGCCATCAGCGTGGTCGCAGGGGCTGGAAACACCATATATTTT
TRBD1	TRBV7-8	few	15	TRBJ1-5	CASSSDRVFNQPQHF	TGTGCCAGCAGCTCGGACAGGGTGTTCAATCAGCCCCAGCATTTT
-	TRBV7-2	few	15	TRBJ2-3	CASSLAGQGTDTQYF	TGTGCCAGCAGCTTGGCAGGTCAGGGGACAGATACGCAGTATTTT
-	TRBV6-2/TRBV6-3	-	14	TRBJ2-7	CASSYSSNPYEQYF	TGTGCCAGCAGTTACTCTTCGAACCCCTACGAGCAGTACTTC
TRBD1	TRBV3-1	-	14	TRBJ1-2	CASSPRDRGDGYTF	TGTGCCAGCAGCCCAAGGGACAGGGGCGATGGCTACACCTTC
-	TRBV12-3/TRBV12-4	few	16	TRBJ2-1	CASSFRGLRGLREQFF	TGTGCCAGCAGTTTCCGCGGACTAAGGGGCCTTAGGGAGCAGTTCTTC
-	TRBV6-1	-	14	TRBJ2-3	CASSEYQTYDTQYF	TGTGCCAGCAGTGAATACCAGACCTACGATACGCAGTATTTT
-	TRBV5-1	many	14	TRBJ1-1	CASSLPGVFTEAFF	TGCGCCAGCAGCTTACCAGGGGTGTTCACTGAAGCTTTCTTT
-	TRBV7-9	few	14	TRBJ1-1	CASSLGLQGRGAFF	TGTGCCAGCAGCTTAGGTTTACAGGGAAGAGGAGCTTTCTTT
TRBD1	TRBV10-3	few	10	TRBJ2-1	CATTGDEQFF	TGTGCCACGACAGGGGATGAGCAGTTCTTC
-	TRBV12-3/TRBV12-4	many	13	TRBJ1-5	CASSGSGSQPQHF	TGTGCCAGCAGTGGATCAGGGAGTCAGCCCCAGCATTTT
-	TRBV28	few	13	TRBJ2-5	CASRPDYQETQYF	TGTGCCAGCAGACCGGACTACCAAGAGACCCAGTACTTC
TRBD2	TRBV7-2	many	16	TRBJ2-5	CASSQPHRGDQETQYF	TGTGCCAGCAGCCAGCCACACCGGGGGGACCAAGAGACCCAGTACTTC
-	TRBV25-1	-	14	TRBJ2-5	CASSGGRAGETQYF	TGTGCCAGCAGTGGCGGAAGGGCGGGGGAGACCCAGTACTTC
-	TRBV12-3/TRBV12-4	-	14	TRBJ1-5	CASSPQGLNQPQHF	TGTGCCAGCAGCCCTCAAGGCCTCAATCAGCCCCAGCATTTT
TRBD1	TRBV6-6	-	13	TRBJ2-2	CASYRTGRGELFF	TGTGCCAGCTATAGGACAGGACGGGGGGAGCTGTTTTTT
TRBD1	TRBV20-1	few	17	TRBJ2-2	CSAREGGQGANTGELFF	TGCAGTGCTAGAGAGGGTGGACAGGGGGCGAACACCGGGGAGCTGTTTTTT
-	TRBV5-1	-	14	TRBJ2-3	CASTPSAGTDTQYF	TGCGCCAGCACCCCATCAGCGGGCACAGATACGCAGTATTTT
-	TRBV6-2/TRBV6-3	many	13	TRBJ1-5	CASLDSAHQPQHF	TGTGCCAGCTTGGACTCGGCTCATCAGCCCCAGCATTTT
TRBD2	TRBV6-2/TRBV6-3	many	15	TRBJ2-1	CASSYGRGGRDEQFF	TGTGCCAGCAGTTACGGTCGGGGGGGCAGGGATGAGCAGTTCTTC
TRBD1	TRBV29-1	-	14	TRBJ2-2	CSVEAGGRTGELFF	TGCAGCGTTGAAGCAGGGGGCCGGACCGGGGAGCTGTTTTTT
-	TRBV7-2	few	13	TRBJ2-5	CASSLTRLETQYF	TGTGCCAGCAGTTTGACTAGACTGGAGACCCAGTACTTC
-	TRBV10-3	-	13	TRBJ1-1	CAISRMENTEAFF	TGTGCCATCAGCCGTATGGAGAACACTGAAGCTTTCTTT
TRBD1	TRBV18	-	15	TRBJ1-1	CASSPQGQGRTEAFF	TGTGCCAGCTCACCTCAAGGACAGGGGCGGACTGAAGCTTTCTTT
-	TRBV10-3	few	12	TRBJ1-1	CATRGLNTEAFF	TGTGCCACCCGAGGATTGAACACTGAAGCTTTCTTT
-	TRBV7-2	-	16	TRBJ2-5	CASSIMAGTFQETQYF	TGTGCCAGCAGTATCATGGCGGGGACCTTCCAAGAGACCCAGTACTTC